These T cell receptor beta chains were read from a single sample in a study of type 1 regulatory T cells. TCRdb re-called the reads through MiXCR, storing one row per CDR3 protein. The sample records tens of thousands of distinct CDR3 sequences, around 62% being singletons. The antigens of these receptors remain unknown. Sequences were obtained from cultured non-Tr1 T cells, either the whole culture or a sorted T cell fraction (not recorded which). Receptors were obtained from a human donor in good health. Each CDR3 is given with its conserved first and last residue. The D gene is left open where the match is weak. Some rows have no size entry. The others give once, few or many, or a class for an expanded clone.

TGTGCCAGCAGGGGACAGGGAGAGGATTCACCCCTCCACTTT CASRGQGEDSPLHF . TRBV25-1 TRBD1 TRBJ1-6
TGCAGCGTGACATCGGAGAACACTGAAGCTTTCTTT CSVTSENTEAFF few TRBV20-1 . TRBJ1-1
TGTGCCAGTAGTATCGGCAGGTTGGAGACCGGGGAGCTGTTTTTT CASSIGRLETGELFF few TRBV19 . TRBJ2-2
TGTGCCAGCAGTCTACAGGGTGGGAGCTACACCTTC CASSLQGGSYTF . TRBV27 . TRBJ1-2
TGTGCCAGCAGCTTGGTACAGGCAGATACGCAGTATTTT CASSLVQADTQYF . TRBV5-4 . TRBJ2-3
TGTGCCAGCAGGCTGACTAGCGGCACAGATACGCAGTATTTT CASRLTSGTDTQYF . TRBV12-3/TRBV12-4 TRBD2 TRBJ2-3
TGTGCCAGCAGCTTACGTGGACTAGCGGGAGACCAAGAGACCCAGTACTTC CASSLRGLAGDQETQYF . TRBV11-2 TRBD2 TRBJ2-5
TGTGCCACCAGTGACCCAACCGGACAGGAGCCAGATACGCAGTATTTT CATSDPTGQEPDTQYF . TRBV24-1 TRBD1 TRBJ2-3
TGTGCCAGCAGCTACAGGACTAGCGGGAGACCGCTCGGTGAGCAGTTCTTC CASSYRTSGRPLGEQFF . TRBV7-2 TRBD2 TRBJ2-1
TGTGCCAGCTCACCACCCCGGCGGGAGGGGTATGAGCAGTTCTTC CASSPPRREGYEQFF few TRBV18 TRBD2 TRBJ2-1
TGTGCCAGCAGCTCGAATCTAGCGGGCCTCAGCACCGGGGAGCTGTTTTTT CASSSNLAGLSTGELFF . TRBV6-2/TRBV6-3 TRBD2 TRBJ2-2
TGCGCCAGCAGCCACGCGACAGGGAATAAACAGACCCAGTACTTC CASSHATGNKQTQYF . TRBV4-1 TRBD1 TRBJ2-5
TGTGCCAGTAGCGGCGGGGGAGCAGAGACCCAGTACTTC CASSGGGAETQYF . TRBV19 TRBD2 TRBJ2-5
TGCGCCAGCAAAAACCTAGCGGGCCCTCTTGAGACCCAGTACTTC CASKNLAGPLETQYF . TRBV10-2 TRBD2 TRBJ2-5
TGTGCCAGCAGCGTGGACAGGTTCTCTGGAAACACCATATATTTT CASSVDRFSGNTIYF . TRBV9 TRBD1 TRBJ1-3
TGCAGTGCTAGAGGCCCCATGAGCACTGAAGCTTTCTTT CSARGPMSTEAFF medium-sized TRBV20-1 . TRBJ1-1
TGCAGTGCTAGCTGGACAGGGGCATCTGGAAACACCATATATTTT CSASWTGASGNTIYF once TRBV20-1 TRBD1 TRBJ1-3
TGTGCCAGCAGGAGCGGAGGTGCGATAGGCGGCTACACCTTC CASRSGGAIGGYTF . TRBV3-1 . TRBJ1-2
TGTGCCAGCTCACCAAGACCTAGGGACGAGCAGTACTTC CASSPRPRDEQYF . TRBV18 . TRBJ2-7
TGTGCCAGCAGCATGCAGGGCCAGAACACTGAAGCTTTCTTT CASSMQGQNTEAFF few TRBV7-2 . TRBJ1-1
TGTGCCAGCAGCTTAGCTAGCGGCATGAACACTGAAGCTTTCTTT CASSLASGMNTEAFF . TRBV7-2 . TRBJ1-1
TGTGCCAGCAGCTTAATTGGCAGCGGGGATACGCAGTATTTT CASSLIGSGDTQYF few TRBV7-7 . TRBJ2-3
TGCAGTGCTAGCTATATGGGCGGGACCGAGACCCAGTACTTC CSASYMGGTETQYF few TRBV20-1 . TRBJ2-5
TGTGCCAGCGGTGGGGGCGCTGGGGCCAACGTCCTGACTTTC CASGGGAGANVLTF . TRBV2 . TRBJ2-6
TGTGCCAGCAGTTTGACAGGGAGTAGCAATCAGCCCCAGCATTTT CASSLTGSSNQPQHF . TRBV28 TRBD1 TRBJ1-5
TGTGCCAGCAGTTACGAGATAGCGGGAGGGGGAGATACGCAGTATTTT CASSYEIAGGGDTQYF . TRBV6-6 TRBD2 TRBJ2-3
TGTGCCAGCAGTCGGCCGGGACTAGCGGTGACCTACAATGAGCAGTTCTTC CASSRPGLAVTYNEQFF . TRBV6-2/TRBV6-3 TRBD2 TRBJ2-1
TGTGCCAGCAGCTTAGCCACAGCATTCCCAGATACGCAGTATTTT CASSLATAFPDTQYF . TRBV7-2 . TRBJ2-3
TGCGCCAGCAGCTTGGCCCTGACTAGCGGGACGTTCTTC CASSLALTSGTFF . TRBV5-1 TRBD2 TRBJ2-1
TGCGCCAGCAGTTTGGGGGGGGGCTTGGATGAGCAGTTCTTC CASSLGGGLDEQFF . TRBV5-1 . TRBJ2-1
TGCGCCAGCAGCCACTCATTAGGGACTAGCGGGAGGACAGATACGCAGTATTTT CASSHSLGTSGRTDTQYF . TRBV4-3 TRBD2 TRBJ2-3
TGTGCCAGCAGTTTAGAGTACGAGACCCAGTACTTC CASSLEYETQYF few TRBV7-9 . TRBJ2-5
TGTGCCAGCACCCCGGGAGGGAACCAGCCCCAGCATTTT CASTPGGNQPQHF few TRBV6-1 . TRBJ1-5
TGTGCCAGCAGCCAAGGACTAGCGGGAGGGCCGGGGGTGCAGTTCTTC CASSQGLAGGPGVQFF . TRBV27 TRBD2 TRBJ2-1
TGTGCCAGCAGCTTTGGGGGGCAGAGTTTCCAAGAGACCCAGTACTTC CASSFGGQSFQETQYF once TRBV7-9 . TRBJ2-5
TGTGCCAGCGCAAGCGGGAGGGCCTACGAGCAGTACTTC CASASGRAYEQYF . TRBV6-5 TRBD2 TRBJ2-7
TGTGCCAGCAGCCCCATCGGCAATGAGCAGTTCTTC CASSPIGNEQFF . TRBV3-1 . TRBJ2-1
TGCAGTGCTATGGGACAGGGAGGTTCGCAGACCCAGTACTTC CSAMGQGGSQTQYF . TRBV20-1 TRBD1 TRBJ2-5
TGCAGTGCCCGCGGCGGGGGGGCAGGCCGGGGGACCCAGTACTTC CSARGGGAGRGTQYF . TRBV20-1 TRBD2 TRBJ2-5
TGCAGTGCGGCCGAGGGACAGGGGTTTTCGTACGAGCAGTACTTC CSAAEGQGFSYEQYF . TRBV20-1 TRBD1 TRBJ2-7
TGCAGTGCTAGGGTTGGATCCACTGAAGCTTTCTTT CSARVGSTEAFF many TRBV20-1 . TRBJ1-1
TGCGCCAGCAGCCAAGGACTAGCGGAAGAGACCCAGTACTTC CASSQGLAEETQYF . TRBV4-3 TRBD2 TRBJ2-5
TGTGCCAGCAGCTCGATGACTAGCACAGATACGCAGTATTTT CASSSMTSTDTQYF . TRBV7-8 . TRBJ2-3
TGTGCCAGCAGCTTAGCCGTTCTTCAAGAGACCCAGTACTTC CASSLAVLQETQYF . TRBV7-9 . TRBJ2-5
TGTGCCAGCAGCTACGGATCCCGGGGAGATACGCAGTATTTT CASSYGSRGDTQYF . TRBV7-3 . TRBJ2-3
TGTGTCAGCAGCGTAGTGGACAATGAGCAGTTCTTC CVSSVVDNEQFF . TRBV9 . TRBJ2-1
TGTGCCACCAATAAGGCAGATCAAGAGACCCAGTACTTC CATNKADQETQYF few TRBV24-1 . TRBJ2-5
TGTGCCAGCAGTTTAATGGCTAGCGGGAGTGGGGAGCAGTACTTC CASSLMASGSGEQYF . TRBV12-3/TRBV12-4 TRBD2 TRBJ2-7
TGTGCCAGCAGCTTAGTTGGGGCTGGGGCCCTGGGAAACAATGAGCAGTTCTTC CASSLVGAGALGNNEQFF once TRBV7-3 . TRBJ2-1
TGTGCCATCAGCGGGGAAGAACACTATGGCTACACCTTC CAISGEEHYGYTF . TRBV10-3 . TRBJ1-2
TGTGCCAGCAGCTCGCTAACAGGAAACAATGAGCGGTTCTTC CASSSLTGNNERFF . TRBV11-2 . TRBJ2-1
TGTGCCAGCAGTTTAGACAGAACTGAAGCTTTCTTT CASSLDRTEAFF . TRBV28 . TRBJ1-1
TGTGCCAGCAGTGAAGGGGTCTCTGGGGCCAACGTCCTGACTTTC CASSEGVSGANVLTF . TRBV6-4 . TRBJ2-6
TGTGCCAGCAGCCCTGCGGTAGGGGGGAACACTGAAGCTTTCTTT CASSPAVGGNTEAFF few TRBV4-2 . TRBJ1-1
TGCAGCGTTGAAGCGGGACCTTCCTACAATGAGCAGTTCTTC CSVEAGPSYNEQFF few TRBV29-1 . TRBJ2-1